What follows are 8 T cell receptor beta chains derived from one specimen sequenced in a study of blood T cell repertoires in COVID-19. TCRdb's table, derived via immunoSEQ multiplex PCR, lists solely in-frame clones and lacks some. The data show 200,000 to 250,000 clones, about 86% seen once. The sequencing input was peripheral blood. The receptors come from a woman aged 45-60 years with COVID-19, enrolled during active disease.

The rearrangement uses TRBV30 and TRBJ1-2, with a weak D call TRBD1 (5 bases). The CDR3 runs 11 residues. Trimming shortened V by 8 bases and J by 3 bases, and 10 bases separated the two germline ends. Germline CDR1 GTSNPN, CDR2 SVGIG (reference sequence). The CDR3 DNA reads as TGTGCCGGAAAGACAGACTATGGCTACACCTTC. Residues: CAGKTDYGYTF.

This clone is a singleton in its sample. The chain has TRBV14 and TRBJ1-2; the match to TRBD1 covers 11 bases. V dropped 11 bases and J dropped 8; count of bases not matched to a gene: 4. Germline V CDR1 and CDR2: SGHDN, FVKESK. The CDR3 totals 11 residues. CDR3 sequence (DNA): TGTGCCGTGGGACAGGGGGGCGGCTACACCTTC. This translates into CAVGQGGGYTF.

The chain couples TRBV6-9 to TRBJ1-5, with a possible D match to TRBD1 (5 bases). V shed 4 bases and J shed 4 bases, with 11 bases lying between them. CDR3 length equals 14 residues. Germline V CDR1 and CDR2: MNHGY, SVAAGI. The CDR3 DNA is TGTGCCAGCAGTTTCAGGGCACTTAATCAGCCCCAGCATTTT. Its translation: CASSFRALNQPQHF.

The CDR3 is CASSMTGNYGYTF. The CDR3 coding sequence is TGTGCCAGCTCGATGACAGGGAACTATGGCTACACCTTC. The chain combines TRBV18 with TRBJ1-2; 7 bases are shared with TRBD1. This CDR3 has 13 residues. With V trimmed by 6 bases and J by 2 bases, 3 bases remained unmatched. CDR1 is KGHSH, CDR2 LQKENI, per germline. Variable domain in full (rest from reference TRBV18 and TRBJ1-2): NAGVMQNPRHLVRRRGQEARLRCSPMKGHSHVYWYRQLPEEGLKFMVYLQKENIIDESGMPKERFSAEFPKEGPSILRIQQVVRGDSAAYFCASSMTGNYGYTFGSGTRLTVV.

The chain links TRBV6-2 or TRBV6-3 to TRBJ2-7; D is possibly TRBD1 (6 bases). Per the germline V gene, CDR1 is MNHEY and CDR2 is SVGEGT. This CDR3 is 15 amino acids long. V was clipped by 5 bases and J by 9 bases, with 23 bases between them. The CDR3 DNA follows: TGTGCCAGCAGTGATCAACAGGGAATTCAGTTTGTGCAGTACGTC. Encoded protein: CASSDQQGIQFVQYV.

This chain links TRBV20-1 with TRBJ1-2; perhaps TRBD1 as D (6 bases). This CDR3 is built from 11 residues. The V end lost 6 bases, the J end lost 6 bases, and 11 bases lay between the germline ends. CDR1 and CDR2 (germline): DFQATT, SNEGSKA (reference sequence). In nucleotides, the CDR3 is TGCAGTGCCCAGGGGTGGGATGGCTACACCTTC. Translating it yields CSAQGWDGYTF.

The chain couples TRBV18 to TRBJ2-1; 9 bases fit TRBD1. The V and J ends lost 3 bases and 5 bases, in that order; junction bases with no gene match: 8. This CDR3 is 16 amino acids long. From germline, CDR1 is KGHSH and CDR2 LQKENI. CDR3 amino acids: CASSPRTGVRDNEQFF. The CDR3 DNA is TGTGCCAGCTCACCTAGGACAGGGGTAAGGGACAATGAGCAGTTCTTC.

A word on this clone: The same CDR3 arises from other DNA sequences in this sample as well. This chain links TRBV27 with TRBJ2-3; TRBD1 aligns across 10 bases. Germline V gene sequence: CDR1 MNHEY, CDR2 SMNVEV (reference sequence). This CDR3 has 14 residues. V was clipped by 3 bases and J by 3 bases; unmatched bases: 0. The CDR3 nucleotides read TGTGCCAGCAGTTTGGGACAGGGGACAGATACGCAGTATTTT. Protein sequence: CASSLGQGTDTQYF.